This is a list of T cell receptor beta chains from one sample in a study of shared clonotypes between healthy human individuals. Produced via immunoSEQ multiplex PCR; TCRdb's table is partial and in-frame only. The sample lists about 1 million clones, 70% to 80% occurring once. The sample comprised memory CD4+ T cells from PBMCs. These receptors originate from a young man in good health. Some clones in this sample may be carry-over from other donors' samples. Each CDR3 is given with its conserved first and last residue. The D gene is left open where the match is weak. Size tells how often a clone was seen (once, few, many) or the class of an expanded clone, and some rows leave it out.

v_gene: TRBV18; d_gene: .; abundance: .; j_gene: TRBJ2-5; CDR3nt: TGTGCCAGCTCACCACGTGCAGAAGAGACCCAGTACTTC; CDR3aa: CASSPRAEETQYF
v_gene: TRBV6-6; d_gene: TRBD2; abundance: .; j_gene: TRBJ2-1; CDR3nt: TGTGCCAGCAGTTACGTGGGACTAGCGGGTTACAATGAGCAGTTCTTC; CDR3aa: CASSYVGLAGYNEQFF
v_gene: TRBV5-1; d_gene: .; abundance: .; j_gene: TRBJ1-1; CDR3nt: TGCGCCAGCAGCACAGGACAGCTTTTGAACACTGAAGCTTTCTTT; CDR3aa: CASSTGQLLNTEAFF
v_gene: TRBV5-1; d_gene: .; abundance: few; j_gene: TRBJ2-1; CDR3nt: TGCGCCAGCAGCTTGGGTCTCATGGGGGCGGGAGAGGATGAGCAGTTCTTC; CDR3aa: CASSLGLMGAGEDEQFF
v_gene: TRBV5-6; d_gene: .; abundance: .; j_gene: TRBJ1-2; CDR3nt: TGTGCCAGCAGCTTTTCGGTGGGTATCTATGGCTACACCTTC; CDR3aa: CASSFSVGIYGYTF
v_gene: TRBV4-1; d_gene: .; abundance: many; j_gene: TRBJ1-2; CDR3nt: TGCGCCAGCAGCCAACCCGGGGGGGGACAACAATATGGCTACACCTTC; CDR3aa: CASSQPGGGQQYGYTF
v_gene: TRBV4-1; d_gene: .; abundance: .; j_gene: TRBJ1-3; CDR3nt: TGCGCCAGCAGCCAAGAGAGGAGGAGCTCTGGAAACACCATATATTTT; CDR3aa: CASSQERRSSGNTIYF
v_gene: TRBV10-3; d_gene: .; abundance: .; j_gene: TRBJ1-3; CDR3nt: TGTGCCATCAGTGAATCCGCTTCCGGAAACACCATATATTTT; CDR3aa: CAISESASGNTIYF
v_gene: TRBV4-1; d_gene: TRBD2; abundance: .; j_gene: TRBJ2-1; CDR3nt: TGCGCCAGCAGCCAACCGAGCGGGAGAGGGGCTTACAATGAGCAGTTCTTC; CDR3aa: CASSQPSGRGAYNEQFF
v_gene: TRBV29-1; d_gene: .; abundance: .; j_gene: TRBJ2-5; CDR3nt: TGCAGCGTTGGTAGGGCCGGGGAGACCCAGTACTTC; CDR3aa: CSVGRAGETQYF
v_gene: TRBV18; d_gene: TRBD2; abundance: few; j_gene: TRBJ2-1; CDR3nt: TGTGCCAGCTCACCCTCGAGACTAGCGGGAGTCAATGAGCAGTTCTTC; CDR3aa: CASSPSRLAGVNEQFF
v_gene: TRBV6-5; d_gene: .; abundance: few; j_gene: TRBJ1-3; CDR3nt: TGTGCCAGCAGACTGGACAGTAACCGGCCCATATATTTT; CDR3aa: CASRLDSNRPIYF
v_gene: TRBV2; d_gene: TRBD1; abundance: .; j_gene: TRBJ1-1; CDR3nt: TGTGCCAGCAACCGGAACAGGGGTGGTGAAGCTTTCTTT; CDR3aa: CASNRNRGGEAFF
v_gene: TRBV18; d_gene: .; abundance: .; j_gene: TRBJ2-7; CDR3nt: TGTGCCAGCTCACCTCCCTCCTGGGAGCTGGGAGCGCACGAGCAGTACTTC; CDR3aa: CASSPPSWELGAHEQYF
v_gene: TRBV6-1; d_gene: .; abundance: .; j_gene: TRBJ2-5; CDR3nt: TGTGCCAGCTCTCTTCATGTATCCCAAGAGACCCAGTACTTC; CDR3aa: CASSLHVSQETQYF